The clone carrying this T cell receptor beta chain was recorded at least ten times. The germline V gene has CDR1 DFQATT and CDR2 SNEGSKA (reference sequence). The CDR3 contains 12 residues. Trimming shortened V by 3 bases and J by 1 base, and 5 bases separated the two germline ends. These data originate in a study of low-dose radiotherapy and immunotherapy resistance in tumors. This sample's time point: before trial treatment. The donors, trial participants, received nivolumab, ipilimumab, aspirin, low-dose cyclophosphamide and low-dose radiotherapy. Primers used for first-strand cDNA, a TRAV- and TRBV-specific set, covered both alpha and beta chains. TCR amplification ran 15 to 25 PCR cycles using constant-region and V-primer adapter primers. TCRdb re-called the reads through MiXCR, storing one row per CDR3 protein. This table has around 69,000 distinct CDR3 sequences, around 31% appearing once.

This TCR was sampled from a female donor with ovarian cancer. The source was PBMCs, collected before treatment. This chain links TRBV20-1 with TRBJ2-3; D remains unclear. The CDR3 coding sequence is TGCAGTGCTAGTTATGGCACAGATACGCAGTATTTT. Its translation is CSASYGTDTQYF.